The 7 T cell receptor beta chains below come from one sample, sequenced in a study of chemoradiotherapy in HPV16-positive cancers. TCRdb keeps only in-frame clones here, not all; method: immunoSEQ multiplex PCR. The sample lists about 12,000 clones, 85% to 90% occurring once. The specimen comprised blood, sampled from a patient who underwent chemoradiotherapy. These receptors all come from a human donor with HPV-associated anogenital cancer.

The chain uses TRBV25-1 and TRBJ2-3, with 14 bases fitting TRBD2. Per germline, CDR1 MGHDK and CDR2 SYGVNS. V lost 0 bases to trimming and J lost 3 bases; unmatched junction nucleotides: 2. The CDR3 spans 17 residues. This CDR3 is CASSEYRLAGGTDTQYF. CDR3 DNA: TGTGCCAGCAGTGAATATAGACTAGCGGGGGGGACAGATACGCAGTATTTT.

The chain has TRBV5-6 and TRBJ1-1, with 7 bases matching TRBD1. V dropped 5 bases and J dropped 6; count of bases not matched to a gene: 16. The V gene's germline CDR1 is SGHDT and CDR2 YYEEEE. The CDR3 is 16 residues long. CDR3 nucleotide sequence: TGTGCCAGCAGTTTTGAGGGTGGACAGGCCGCCTCTGAAGCTTTCTTT. Translation: CASSFEGGQAASEAFF.

This chain joins TRBV30 and TRBJ1-1; D gene uncertain. The V gene's germline CDR1 is GTSNPN and CDR2 SVGIG (reference sequence). V was trimmed by 2 bases and J by 1 base, leaving 5 bases between them. The CDR3 is 12 amino acids. In DNA, the CDR3 is TGTGCCTGGAGTCTCGAGAACACTGAAGCTTTCTTT. This gives the protein CAWSLENTEAFF.

In its sample, this clone was seen once. This chain joins TRBV4-1 and TRBJ1-1; D is unclear. V lost 0 bases, J lost 10 bases, and 12 bases lay in between. The V gene's germline CDR1 is MGHRA and CDR2 YSYEKL. The CDR3 runs to 13 residues. The CDR3 region is CASSQDWTAPAFF. CDR3 in DNA: TGCGCCAGCAGCCAAGATTGGACGGCCCCAGCTTTCTTT.

This clone is a singleton in its sample. At one end, the junction sequence differs from germline, possibly due to a read error. The rearrangement uses TRBV5-5 and TRBJ1-1; maybe TRBD1 (5 bases). Germline CDR1 and CDR2: SGHKS and YYEKEE (reference sequence). The CDR3 loop spans 14 amino acids. The CDR3, as DNA: TGTGCCAGCAGCCTAGACAGAGGAGGAATGCGTTTGGACTTT. Residues: CASSLDRGGMRLDF.

V and J are TRBV4-1 and TRBJ1-2, with D maybe TRBD1 (6 bases). CDR3 length: 16 residues. The germline CDR1 and CDR2 sequences are MGHRA and YSYEKL. Trimming pared 2 bases from V and 8 bases from J, leaving 21 bases between. CDR3 coding DNA: TGCGCCAGCAGCCAATCCTCCTCGTTGGGGGCAAGAGGCTACACCTTC. Protein: CASSQSSSLGARGYTF.

In the case of this clone: This sample includes further DNA sequences coding for the same CDR3. This chain uses TRBV7-3 with TRBJ2-2, with TRBD1 identical over 7 bases. Germline loops: CDR1 SGHTA, CDR2 FQGTGA. V was clipped by 6 bases and J by 5 bases; unmatched bases: 12. This CDR3 has 16 residues. In nucleotides, the CDR3 is TGTGCCAGCAGTACAGGGCCAAGGGGGCGAACCGGGGAGCTGTTTTTT. Translating it yields CASSTGPRGRTGELFF.